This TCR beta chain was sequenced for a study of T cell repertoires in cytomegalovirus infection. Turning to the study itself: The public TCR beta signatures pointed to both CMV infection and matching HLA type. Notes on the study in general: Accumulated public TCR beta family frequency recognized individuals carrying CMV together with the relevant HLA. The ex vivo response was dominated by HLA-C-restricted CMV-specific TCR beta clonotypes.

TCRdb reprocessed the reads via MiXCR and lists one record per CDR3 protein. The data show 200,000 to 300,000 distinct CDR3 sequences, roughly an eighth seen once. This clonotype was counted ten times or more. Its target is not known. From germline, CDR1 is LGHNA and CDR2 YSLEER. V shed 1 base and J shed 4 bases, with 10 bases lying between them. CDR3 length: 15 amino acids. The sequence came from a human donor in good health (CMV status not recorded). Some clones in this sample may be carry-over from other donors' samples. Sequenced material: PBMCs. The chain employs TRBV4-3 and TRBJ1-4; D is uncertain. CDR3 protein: CASSQGPRGNEKLFF. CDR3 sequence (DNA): TGCGCCAGCAGCCAAGGCCCACGGGGTAATGAAAAACTGTTTTTT.